Below, 27 T cell receptor beta chains from the same sample are listed, as sequenced in a study of blood T cell repertoires in COVID-19. Produced via immunoSEQ multiplex PCR; TCRdb's table is partial and in-frame only. The sample includes about 160,000 clones, approximately 86% seen only once; the top ten take approximately 3.5%. The sample taken for sequencing was peripheral blood. Receptors were obtained from a man between 70 and 80 years old with acute or convalescent COVID-19.

This clone showed up just a few times. The chain is built from TRBV6-1 and TRBJ1-3; D not resolved. The ends were cut back, 1 base at V and 0 bases at J, with 10 bases in the middle. This CDR3 is 16 amino acids long. The germline gives CDR1 MNHNS, CDR2 SASEGT. CDR3 bases: TGTGCCAGCAGTGAAGGGCGACTACGCTCTGGAAACACCATATATTTT. Its translation: CASSEGRLRSGNTIYF.

The CDR3, as DNA: TGTGCCAGCACCCCCACCGGGCAGGGGACCACTGAAGCTTTCTTT. Encoded protein: CASTPTGQGTTEAFF. This sequence joins TRBV7-9 and TRBJ1-1; weak D call: TRBD1 (6 bases). CDR3 length: 15 residues. V was trimmed by 7 bases and J by 4 bases, leaving 19 bases between them. Germline loops: CDR1 SEHNR, CDR2 FQNEAQ (reference sequence).

The chain carries TRBV7-8 and TRBJ2-1, with 9 bases that match TRBD2. Trimming removed 0 bases from V and 10 bases from J; junction bases left unmatched: 13. CDR3 size: 17 residues. The germline V gene encodes CDR1 SGHVS and CDR2 FQNEAQ. CDR3 in amino acids: CASSLAWGLNSGGEQFF. The DNA of the CDR3 is TGTGCCAGCAGCTTAGCGTGGGGGCTTAATAGCGGGGGAGAGCAGTTCTTC.

The chain has TRBV9 and TRBJ2-3, with D perhaps TRBD2 (5 bases). This CDR3 has 13 residues. Trimming stripped 4 bases from V and 7 bases from J, with 13 bases between. Germline V gene data show CDR1 as SGDLS and CDR2 as YYNGEE. This CDR3 reads CASSYLLANTQYF. Here the CDR3 DNA reads TGTGCCAGCAGCTACCTTCTAGCAAATACGCAGTATTTT.

V usage is TRBV4-3 and J usage is TRBJ1-4; D call uncertain. Germline V gene data show CDR1 as LGHNA and CDR2 as YSLEER. V lost 4 bases and J 0 bases, leaving 12 bases between the germline ends. The CDR3 spans 16 residues. The CDR3 nucleotides read TGCGCCAGCAGCCCTGGTGCACTAGCAACTAATGAAAAACTGTTTTTT. The encoded protein is CASSPGALATNEKLFF.

Note on this clone: This CDR3 is also generated by other DNA sequences in the sample. The rearrangement uses TRBV6-5 and TRBJ1-5; D is possibly TRBD1 (6 bases). Germline V gene sequence: CDR1 MNHEY, CDR2 SVGAGI. Trimming took off 4 bases at V and 0 bases at J, with 7 bases between the two ends. CDR3 length equals 14 residues. Here the CDR3 reads CASSLQGSNQPQHF. The CDR3 bases are TGTGCCAGCAGTTTACAGGGTAGCAATCAGCCCCAGCATTTT.

V gene TRBV29-1 combines with J gene TRBJ2-2; D might be TRBD1 (5 bases). The V end lost 4 bases, the J end lost 2 bases, and 11 bases lay between the germline ends. The germline gives CDR1 SQVTM, CDR2 ANQGSEA. The CDR3 covers 14 residues. CDR3 coding DNA: TGCAGCGTTGGGGTCAGGGCAAACACCGGGGAGCTGTTTTTT. This codes for CSVGVRANTGELFF.

In its sample, this clone was seen once. The rearrangement links TRBV27 to TRBJ2-2, with D perhaps matching TRBD2 (6 bases). Germline assignment: CDR1 MNHEY and CDR2 SMNVEV (reference sequence). The length of the CDR3 is 13 residues. Deletions cut 5 bases from V and 6 bases from J, with 10 bases between. The CDR3: CASSQLAAGELFF. The CDR3 region has the DNA TGTGCCAGCAGTCAGTTAGCGGCCGGGGAGCTGTTTTTT.

The rearrangement joins TRBV9 to TRBJ2-2; 8 nucleotides match TRBD2. V lost 0 bases to trimming and J lost 3 bases; unmatched junction nucleotides: 4. The CDR3 has 16 residues. Germline V CDR1 and CDR2: SGDLS, YYNGEE. The DNA for the CDR3 is TGTGCCAGCAGCGTAGGAACTAGCGGACACACCGGGGAGCTGTTTTTT. It yields the protein CASSVGTSGHTGELFF.

The gene calls are TRBV9 and TRBJ2-3; TRBD2 is a possible D gene (7 bases). Germline V gene sequence: CDR1 SGDLS, CDR2 YYNGEE. The CDR3 has 15 amino acids. V lost 3 bases to trimming and J lost 0 bases, with 11 bases between them. As DNA, the CDR3 is TGTGCCAGCAGCGCCGGCGGGGGCAGCACAGATACGCAGTATTTT. This sequence encodes CASSAGGGSTDTQYF.

About this clone: The germline gene is not matched at one end of the junction; a read error may be the cause. The chain combines TRBV7-2 with TRBJ1-1, with 8 bases lining up with TRBD1. The CDR3 runs to 17 residues. The germline V gene encodes CDR1 SGHTA and CDR2 FQGNSA. The CDR3 DNA is TGTGCCAGCAGCCCACACCTAGGTCCGGGACAGGTCCCGGTTCGAGGCTTT. Translating gives CASSPHLGPGQVPVRGF.

The CDR3 region has the DNA TGTGCCAGCAGCCAAGGGACAGGGGGAGCGAACATTCAGTACTTC. It codes for CASSQGTGGANIQYF. V and J are TRBV9 and TRBJ2-4, with 11 positions matching TRBD1. Germline loops: CDR1 SGDLS, CDR2 YYNGEE. This CDR3 spans 15 amino acids. J was trimmed by 7 bases and V by 4 bases; bases with no gene match: 7.

The rearrangement uses TRBV10-3 and TRBJ2-2, with TRBD2 matching 13 bases. There are 16 residues in the CDR3. Germline CDR1 is ENHRY and CDR2 is SYGVKD. V was pared by 9 bases and J by 8 bases, with 12 bases of the junction left unmatched. The CDR3 sequence: CAMTGTSGDLEGELFF. In DNA, the CDR3 is TGTGCCATGACCGGGACTAGCGGGGACCTTGAAGGGGAGCTGTTTTTT.

The sample holds many counts of this clone. V gene TRBV9 combines with J gene TRBJ1-2; 11 bases align to TRBD1. This CDR3 has 15 residues. Germline V CDR1 and CDR2: SGDLS, YYNGEE. V shed 4 bases and J 5 bases; nucleotides not matched to a gene: 7. The CDR3 here is CASSQRTGGRYGYTF. CDR3 nucleotide sequence: TGTGCCAGCAGCCAACGGACAGGGGGCAGGTATGGCTACACCTTC.

This sequence joins TRBV24-1 and TRBJ1-5, with 7 bases lining up with TRBD1. Germline-derived CDR1 and CDR2 are KGHDR and SFDVKD. This CDR3 contains 17 residues. Trimming took 3 bases from V and 9 from J; bases not matched to a gene: 16. The CDR3 loop is CATSDADRVTCFWPQHF. As DNA, the CDR3 is TGTGCCACCAGTGATGCCGACAGGGTAACTTGTTTTTGGCCCCAGCATTTT.

V and J are TRBV28 and TRBJ2-5; 14 positions agree with TRBD2. Germline CDR1 and CDR2: MDHEN and SYDVKM. Trimming removed 5 bases from V and 5 bases from J; junction bases left unmatched: 4. The CDR3 sequence is 15 residues long. The CDR3 DNA reads as TGTGCCAGCAGTCTCGGGACTAGCGGGAGTGAGACCCAGTACTTC. As protein: CASSLGTSGSETQYF.

J is TRBJ1-1 and V is TRBV29-1; 8 bases align to TRBD1. The V segment lost 4 bases and the J segment 5 bases; nucleotides outside the gene matches: 3. CDR3 length equals 12 residues. Germline CDR1 and CDR2: SQVTM and ANQGSEA. The CDR3 is CSVGQGSTEAFF. The CDR3 DNA is TGCAGCGTTGGACAGGGGTCAACTGAAGCTTTCTTT. Complete variable domain (other parts from reference TRBV29-1 and TRBJ1-1): SAVISQKPSRDICQRGTSLTIQCQVDSQVTMMFWYRQQPGQSLTLIATANQGSEATYESGFVIDKFPISRPNLTFSTLTVSNMSPEDSSIYLCSVGQGSTEAFFGQGTRLTVV.

The chain is built from TRBV10-3 and TRBJ1-3; 7 positions match TRBD1. Unmatched junction bases numbered 8, after V lost 6 bases and J lost 3 bases. CDR3 length: 15 residues. Germline V gene sequence: CDR1 ENHRY, CDR2 SYGVKD. CDR3 in amino acids: CAISGQESYGNTIYF. In DNA form, the CDR3 reads TGTGCCATCAGCGGACAGGAGAGCTATGGAAACACCATATATTTT.

The table lists this clone with a few counts. The V call is TRBV19, the J call TRBJ2-3, with a weak D call TRBD2 (6 bases). V was clipped by 3 bases and J by 0 bases, with 13 bases between them. The CDR3 sequence is 16 residues long. CDR1 is LNHDA and CDR2 is SQIVND in the germline V gene (reference sequence). The CDR3 coding sequence is TGTGCCAGTAGTATTTCGGGAGATTCTAGCACAGATACGCAGTATTTT. It codes for CASSISGDSSTDTQYF.

This clone was recorded once. The chain employs TRBV19 and TRBJ2-3; TRBD1 matches at 8 bases. This CDR3 spans 15 amino acids. V lost 8 bases and J lost 0; bases outside the gene matches: 7. Germline CDR1 and CDR2: LNHDA and SQIVND (reference sequence). The CDR3 DNA sequence: TGTGCCAGTTCGGTGACAGGGGCTAGCACAGATACGCAGTATTTT. It encodes CASSVTGASTDTQYF.

The chain is built from TRBV9 and TRBJ1-1; D perhaps matches TRBD1 (6 bases). V lost 0 bases, J lost 5 bases, and 11 bases lay in between. The CDR3 is 14 amino acids. CDR1 is SGDLS and CDR2 is YYNGEE in the germline V gene. The DNA of the CDR3 is TGTGCCAGCAGCGTAGGTGTACAGGGTACTGAAGCTTTCTTT. This translates into CASSVGVQGTEAFF.

The J gene is TRBJ1-5, the V gene TRBV19; TRBD1 matches at 7 bases. CDR1 is LNHDA, CDR2 SQIVND, per germline (reference sequence). The CDR3 is made up of 14 amino acids. With 7 bases clipped from V and 2 bases from J, the junction kept 5 bases outside the gene matches. The CDR3 coding sequence is TGTGCCAGTACCCGACAGGGCGGCAATCAGCCCCAGCATTTT. Its protein is CASTRQGGNQPQHF.

The gene calls are TRBV9 and TRBJ2-5; TRBD2 agrees at 10 bases. The ends lost 1 base at V and 4 bases at J; junction bases unmatched: 1. The CDR3 totals 14 residues. Germline V gene data show CDR1 as SGDLS and CDR2 as YYNGEE. The CDR3 coding sequence is TGTGCCAGCAGCGTAAGACTAGCGGGAGAGACCCAGTACTTC. Translation gives CASSVRLAGETQYF. The full variable domain, its missing parts supplied by reference TRBV9 and TRBJ2-5, is DSGVTQTPKHLITATGQRVTLRCSPRSGDLSVYWYQQSLDQGLQFLIQYYNGEERAKGNILERFSAQQFPDLHSELNLSSLELGDSALYFCASSVRLAGETQYFGPGTRLLVL.

The rearrangement links TRBV28 to TRBJ1-1; a weak D match, TRBD1 (5 bases). CDR1 and CDR2 (germline): MDHEN, SYDVKM. The ends were cut back, 6 bases at V and 1 base at J, with 12 bases in the middle. This CDR3 has 14 residues. As DNA, the CDR3 is TGTGCCAGCAGCTGGCAGGGCGAGAACACTGAAGCTTTCTTT. It is translated as CASSWQGENTEAFF.

The chain recombines TRBV2 with TRBJ2-2; 8 positions agree with TRBD1. The V gene end was trimmed by 1 base and the J gene end by 4 bases; junction bases not matched to a gene: 2. CDR1 is SNHLY and CDR2 is FYNNEI in the germline V gene. CDR3 length: 15 residues. Written as DNA, the CDR3 is TGTGCCAGCAGTGAAGGGGACAGGACCACCGGGGAGCTGTTTTTT. The encoded protein is CASSEGDRTTGELFF.

This clone has a single count. The CDR3 is CASSYLFGASQYEQFF. The CDR3, as DNA: TGTGCCAGCAGTTACTTGTTTGGGGCCTCACAGTATGAGCAGTTCTTC. The genes are TRBV6-2 or TRBV6-3 and TRBJ2-1, with TRBD1 as a possible D gene (5 bases). Germline CDR1 reads MNHEY; CDR2 reads SVGEGT. The length of the CDR3 is 16 residues. V lost 1 base and J lost 8, with 18 bases in between.

A single count supports this clone. The J gene is TRBJ1-2, the V gene TRBV5-6; TRBD1 is a possible D gene (6 bases). The CDR3 has 13 amino acids. Trimming left V 2 bases short and J 7 bases short, with 12 bases between. CDR1 is SGHDT and CDR2 is YYEEEE in the germline V gene. In DNA, the CDR3 is TGTGCCAGCAGCTTAGCCACAGGGAGTGGCTACACCTTC. This codes for CASSLATGSGYTF. The full variable domain, with the rest looked up from reference TRBV5-6 and TRBJ1-2, is DAGVTQSPTHLIKTRGQQVTLRCSPKSGHDTVSWYQQALGQGPQFIFQYYEEEERQRGNFPDRFSGHQFPNYSSELNVNALLLGDSALYLCASSLATGSGYTFGSGTRLTVV.